This note documents a single TCR beta chain sequence. This record comes from a study of blood T cell repertoires in COVID-19. The wider study: Some COVID-19 samples were acute and others convalescent; all came from the United States, Italy and Spain.

Original data processing: Reference gene primers were amplified, and this amplification served to estimate nucleated cell counts. TCRdb's table, derived via immunoSEQ multiplex PCR, lists solely in-frame clones and lacks some. The V and J calls and clone size come from that table; D and trimming were worked out from the DNA. The sample yields about 330,000 clones, over 70% seen once. V gave up 5 bases and J gave up 0 bases, with 23 bases separating them. Germline CDR1 reads MGHRA; CDR2 reads YSYEKL. The CDR3 is made up of 18 amino acids. Residents of about two dozen US areas, aged roughly 18 to 89 years, made up the participants. Participant-reported clinical history was the basis for cohort assignment.

Sequenced: PBMCs or T cells enriched from blood (not recorded which). V is TRBV4-1 and J is TRBJ2-7; D is uncertain. The sequence was collected from a man aged 30-40 years who had recovered from COVID-19. The CDR3 loop is CASSTSLGGSLSSYEQYF. The CDR3 DNA reads as TGCGCCAGCAGCACATCCCTAGGTGGTAGCTTAAGCTCCTACGAGCAGTACTTC.